This T cell receptor beta chain was observed in a study of blood T cells in healthy people across ages. A J-beta primer mix and a sample-barcoded 5' primer were used in a second PCR of roughly 7 to 12 cycles. Via MiXCR, TCRdb re-called the 5' RACE reads, giving one row per CDR3 protein. The sample includes around 800,000 distinct CDR3 sequences, less than 60% of them seen just once. Peripheral blood from each donor was collected in a volume of 9.5 to 10 milliliters. Isolation yielded PBMCs, at least 7 million per sample, in every case. The V gene's germline CDR1 is DFQATT and CDR2 SNEGSKA (reference sequence). Trimming cost V 1 base and J 11 bases; bases outside gene matches: 22. The CDR3 runs to 18 residues.

The sequence was obtained from an elderly man in good health. What was sequenced was blood. This rearrangement joins TRBV20-1 to TRBJ2-5; 10 positions agree with TRBD2. The CDR3 spells CSARGTGLANPFYNEQYF. CDR3 bases: TGCAGTGCTAGAGGGACGGGACTAGCGAACCCTTTCTACAATGAGCAGTACTTC.